This T cell receptor (beta chain) was found in a study of Ad26.COV2.S vaccination and SARS-CoV-2 variants. Background on the study: The vaccine Ad26.COV2.S was put into the muscle once, or twice with 56 days between.

Germline V gene data show CDR1 as SQVTM and CDR2 as ANQGSEA. The CDR3 covers 14 residues. V gave up 7 bases and J gave up 5 bases, with 20 bases separating them. As to this clone: Its antigen is still unknown.

The assay was immunoSEQ multiplex PCR, and TCRdb's table has in-frame clones only and misses some. The table has around 450,000 clones, about 93% seen once. Whole-study results and caveats: TCR breadth and depth estimates may have understated total T cell responses. Comparability of non-spike TCR breadth was observed across vaccine and placebo recipients.

Treatment: about 20 received Ad26.COV2.S at low or high dose, single or two shots; about 5 received placebo; per-sample allocation not given. It was on day 63 after the first vaccine or placebo injection that samples were taken. This specimen was peripheral blood, taken in a trial of Ad26.COV2.S vaccine versus placebo. The chain carries TRBV29-1 and TRBJ1-1, with D possibly being TRBD1 (6 bases). This receptor was obtained from a person between 18 and 59 years old who received the Ad26.COV2.S COVID-19 vaccine or a placebo. The CDR3 region has the DNA TGCAGCGCTTTCACGGGGGGCTTGGGGACTGAAGCTTTCTTT. Translating gives CSAFTGGLGTEAFF. The whole variable domain, filled in from reference TRBV29-1 and TRBJ1-1, reads SAVISQKPSRDICQRGTSLTIQCQVDSQVTMMFWYRQQPGQSLTLIATANQGSEATYESGFVIDKFPISRPNLTFSTLTVSNMSPEDSSIYLCSAFTGGLGTEAFFGQGTRLTVV.